The present entry profiles one TCR beta chain with its context. TCRdb's copy holds only in-frame clones and misses some; the assay was immunoSEQ multiplex PCR. The top ten hold around 0.88% of the sample, which has just under 85,000 clones, 75% to 90% seen once. This specimen belongs to a study of OX40 agonist ivuxolimab in advanced cancers. Germline-derived CDR1 and CDR2 are MNHEY and SVGAGI. V shed 4 bases and J shed 8 bases, with 20 bases lying between them. This CDR3 has 15 residues. The chain uses TRBV6-5 and TRBJ1-2; tentative D call: TRBD1 (5 bases). This sequence originates from an adult with an advanced solid tumor such as melanoma, head and neck, liver or kidney cancer. The sequencing here drew on CD4+ or CD8+ T cells sorted from blood, taken in a trial of the OX40 agonist ivuxolimab. CDR3 DNA: TGTGCCAGCAGTTCCGACTCCAGGGAGCCTGGGGGCTACACCTTC. Protein sequence: CASSSDSREPGGYTF.